A single sample gave rise to the 17 T cell receptor beta chains below, sequenced in a study of CD8+ T cells in alopecia areata listed by TCRdb under 2018. Preparation of the library involved the immunoSEQ multiplex PCR assay. RNA was extracted from all samples and reverse transcribed into cDNA as template for TCR sequencing. TCRdb stores this immuneACCESS table with in-frame sequences only. Part of the clones is absent; in the studies checked, under half of the shortfall reflects unresolved V genes, and no reason is known for the rest. This sample has about 120,000 clones in its table, and over 60% of those were observed once. The ten largest clones capture about 3% of the sample. Sample: CD4+ T cells sorted from blood. The origin of the receptors is a human donor in good health.

This clone was seen only a few times. This sequence joins TRBV2 and TRBJ1-2; 8 positions match TRBD1. Looked up from germline, CDR1 is SNHLY and CDR2 is FYNNEI. The CDR3 length is 12 residues. The ends lost 4 bases at V and 10 bases at J; junction bases unmatched: 5. The CDR3 DNA reads TGTGCCAGCAGTGTCGGACAGGGCGACTACACCTTC. Translating gives CASSVGQGDYTF.

CDR3 bases: TGCGCCAGCAGCTCGGATGAAGGGAGGGACACTGAAGCTTTCTTT. As protein: CASSSDEGRDTEAFF. The chain joins TRBV5-1 to TRBJ1-1; no clear D. Germline CDR1 and CDR2: SGHRS and YFSETQ. The CDR3 is 15 residues long. V lost 3 bases and J 3 bases, leaving 15 bases between the germline ends.

DNA for the CDR3: TGTGCCAGCAGCTCCCAAATCGGAAAGGCTGAAGCTTTCTTT. Its translation: CASSSQIGKAEAFF. The gene calls are TRBV7-6 and TRBJ1-1; no firm D call. Trimming took 4 bases from V and 6 from J, leaving 15 bases between them. The CDR3 has 14 residues. CDR1 is SGHVS and CDR2 is FNYEAQ in the germline V gene.

The chain combines TRBV6-6 with TRBJ1-1; unclear D gene. The germline V gene encodes CDR1 MNHNY and CDR2 SVGAGI (reference sequence). The ends were cut back, 7 bases at V and 3 bases at J, with 12 bases in the middle. This CDR3 has 13 residues. This CDR3 reads CASNRGRDTEAFF. In DNA form, the CDR3 reads TGTGCCAGCAATCGGGGTCGGGACACTGAAGCTTTCTTT.

This chain joins TRBV30 and TRBJ1-6; D is undetermined. With 4 bases removed from V and 9 bases from J, the gap between germline ends came to 10 bases. This CDR3 has 12 residues. Per the germline V gene, CDR1 is GTSNPN and CDR2 is SVGIG (reference sequence). CDR3 bases: TGTGCCTGGACCCGGGCTGGTTCACCCCTCCACTTT. Translated, it gives CAWTRAGSPLHF.

The CDR3 loop reads CSVYKDSQEKLFF. CDR3 DNA: TGCAGCGTCTATAAGGACAGTCAAGAAAAACTGTTTTTT. This chain joins TRBV29-1 and TRBJ1-4, with D possibly TRBD1 on 6 matching bases. This CDR3 spans 13 amino acids. V shed 6 bases and J shed 8 bases, with 16 bases lying between them. CDR1 is SQVTM and CDR2 is ANQGSEA in the germline V gene. Full variable domain (remainder filled in from reference TRBV29-1 and TRBJ1-4): SAVISQKPSRDICQRGTSLTIQCQVDSQVTMMFWYRQQPGQSLTLIATANQGSEATYESGFVIDKFPISRPNLTFSTLTVSNMSPEDSSIYLCSVYKDSQEKLFFGSGTQLSVL.

This clone has only a few counts. The CDR3 DNA follows: TGCGCCAGCAGCCAAGTTTCTAGCGGGGGAAGTTCCTCCTACAATGAGCAGTTCTTC. Translation gives CASSQVSSGGSSSYNEQFF. The chain links TRBV4-1 to TRBJ2-1; 10 positions agree with TRBD2. V lost 1 base, J lost 0 bases, and 9 bases stayed unmatched. The CDR3 is 19 amino acids. Looked up from germline, CDR1 is MGHRA and CDR2 is YSYEKL.

The V gene is TRBV4-1, the J gene TRBJ1-6; TRBD1 might be the D (5 bases). V was cut by 6 bases and J by 7 bases, with 13 bases left in between. Germline CDR1 MGHRA, CDR2 YSYEKL. The CDR3 runs to 14 residues. In DNA form, the CDR3 reads TGCGCCAGCAGACACGACAGCGTCAATTCACCCCTCCACTTT. Translated: CASRHDSVNSPLHF.

The rearrangement uses TRBV30 and TRBJ1-5, with 7 positions matching TRBD1. The V and J ends lost 4 bases and 3 bases, in that order; junction bases with no gene match: 3. The CDR3 spans 13 residues. The germline gives CDR1 GTSNPN, CDR2 SVGIG (reference sequence). This CDR3 reads CAWNTGDNQPQHF. Written as DNA, the CDR3 is TGTGCCTGGAACACAGGGGACAATCAGCCCCAGCATTTT.

This chain uses TRBV30 with TRBJ2-7; possibly TRBD2 for D (5 bases). The CDR3 has 11 amino acids. CDR1 is GTSNPN and CDR2 is SVGIG in the germline V gene (reference sequence). Trimming took off 2 bases at V and 5 bases at J, with 7 bases between the two ends. CDR3 bases: TGTGCCTGGAGTCCCGGGAACGAGCAGTACTTC. It translates to CAWSPGNEQYF.

The V call is TRBV5-1, the J call TRBJ2-7, with 10 nucleotides matching TRBD1. The germline V gene encodes CDR1 SGHRS and CDR2 YFSETQ. The CDR3 has 14 amino acids. The J segment lost 5 bases and the V segment lost 4 bases, leaving 6 bases of the junction unmatched. The CDR3 coding sequence is TGCGCCAGCAGCCACGACAGGGGGCACCACGAGCAGTACTTC. Amino acid sequence: CASSHDRGHHEQYF.

The genes are TRBV30 and TRBJ1-1; D gene ambiguous. This CDR3 comprises 10 residues. Germline lookup yields CDR1 GTSNPN and CDR2 SVGIG (reference sequence). V lost 2 bases to trimming and J lost 10 bases, with 8 bases between them. As DNA, the CDR3 is TGTGCCTGGAGTCCCTTGACAGCTTTCTTT. This encodes CAWSPLTAFF.

The chain couples TRBV29-1 to TRBJ2-1, with D perhaps TRBD2 (6 bases). The V gene lost 7 bases and the J gene lost 9 bases, with 19 bases spanning the gap. Germline CDR1 SQVTM, CDR2 ANQGSEA. CDR3 length: 13 residues. This chain's CDR3 is CSACPSVSLEQFF. DNA for the CDR3: TGCAGCGCCTGCCCTAGCGTCTCCCTTGAGCAGTTCTTC.

The chain recombines TRBV7-2 with TRBJ2-3; perhaps D is TRBD1 or TRBD2 (6 bases each). Germline loops: CDR1 SGHTA, CDR2 FQGNSA. The CDR3 is made up of 16 amino acids. With 6 bases removed from V and 0 bases from J, the gap between germline ends came to 16 bases. For the CDR3, the DNA is TGTGCCAGCAGTCGTGTGTGGGGGGCGAGCACAGATACGCAGTATTTT. Amino acid sequence: CASSRVWGASTDTQYF.

The V and J genes are TRBV27 and TRBJ2-7; the D is unclear. Germline V lookup: CDR1 MNHEY, CDR2 SMNVEV (reference sequence). The CDR3 is 14 amino acids. V was clipped by 5 bases and J by 4 bases, with 15 bases between them. The CDR3 region is CASSPFRETYEQYF. DNA for the CDR3: TGTGCCAGCAGTCCCTTCCGAGAGACATACGAGCAGTACTTC.

This clone was detected a few times. In DNA form, the CDR3 reads TGTGCCAGCAGAGATACCGGGACAGGGGTCTACGAGCAGTACTTC. Its protein product is CASRDTGTGVYEQYF. The chain recombines TRBV6-6 with TRBJ2-7; the match to TRBD1 covers 10 bases. The germline V gene has CDR1 MNHNY and CDR2 SVGAGI (reference sequence). CDR3 length equals 15 residues. Trimming took 6 bases from V and 3 from J; bases not matched to a gene: 8.

With respect to this clone: The same CDR3 arises from other DNA sequences in this sample as well. The rearrangement uses TRBV29-1 and TRBJ2-7; the match to TRBD1 covers 9 bases. This CDR3 is built from 12 residues. Per germline, CDR1 SQVTM and CDR2 ANQGSEA. The trim removed 7 bases at V and 3 bases at J, leaving 4 bases unmatched. The CDR3 nucleotides read TGCAGCGGGGGACAGGGTAGCTACGAGCAGTACTTC. Translated: CSGGQGSYEQYF.